This T cell receptor beta chain was profiled in a study of T cell repertoires in aging, cancer and after chemotherapy. The overall study: Donors were grouped into six age bands spanning 30 or younger through 70 or older. Paired samples before and after chemotherapy came from glioblastoma patients receiving temozolomide-based therapy.

Findings and caveats of the study: Across the chemotherapy interval, each cancer cohort showed higher median generation probability, suggesting thymic rebound.

This CDR3 has 14 amino acids. V shed 3 bases and J 0 bases; nucleotides not matched to a gene: 1. CDR1 is SEHNR and CDR2 is FQNEAQ in the germline V gene (reference sequence). TCR beta rearrangements were amplified from peripheral blood genomic DNA. A mixed TRB-A/B primer pool amplified rearranged TRB by multiplex touch-down PCR. TCRdb reprocessed the multiplex PCR reads via MiXCR and lists one record per CDR3 protein. Among approximately 800 distinct CDR3 sequences listed, about 29% were seen once. This clonotype was counted a few times. Its antigen is undetermined. This sequence joins TRBV7-9 and TRBJ2-5; TRBD2 aligns across 7 bases. Sequenced material: blood. This sequence was found in a human donor with a solid tumor. CDR3 nucleotides: TGTGCCAGCAGCTTTCGGGGGGACCAAGAGACCCAGTACTTC. It codes for CASSFRGDQETQYF.